This T cell receptor beta chain was identified during a study of technical replicates of blood from a handful of donors. Produced via immunoSEQ multiplex PCR; TCRdb's table is partial and in-frame only. The sample shows 70,000 to 85,000 clones, around 97% of them seen only once. Germline V lookup: CDR1 SGHDT, CDR2 YYEEEE. With 1 base removed from V and 1 base from J, the gap between germline ends came to 3 bases. There are 12 residues in the CDR3. The sequence was collected from a human donor in good health. What was sequenced was T cells isolated from PBMCs. V is TRBV5-6 and J is TRBJ2-7; D remains unclear. The CDR3 DNA follows: TGTGCCAGCAGCTTGTCTTCCTACGAGCAGTACTTC. Translation gives CASSLSSYEQYF.